Shown below are 24 T cell receptor beta chains from a single sample sequenced in a study of control samples from healthy donors and cancer patients. Clones were sequenced by immunoSEQ multiplex PCR, and TCRdb holds only the in-frame ones, with some missing. The data show approximately 37,000 clones, 80% to 90% seen once. Input material: PBMCs. The receptors shown here come from an older woman with lung cancer.

The rearrangement joins TRBV14 to TRBJ1-1, with 9 bases identical to TRBD1. This CDR3 has 17 residues. Per germline, CDR1 SGHDN and CDR2 FVKESK. Losses at the gene ends were 5 bases for V and 0 bases for J; bases not matched to a gene: 10. The CDR3, as DNA: TGTGCCAGCAGCTGGACAGGGGCCGACTCGATGAACACTGAAGCTTTCTTT. Amino acids: CASSWTGADSMNTEAFF. The variable domain in full, with the rest retrieved from reference TRBV14 and TRBJ1-1, is EAGVTQFPSHSVIEKGQTVTLRCDPISGHDNLYWYRRVMGKEIKFLLHFVKESKQDESGMPNNRFLAERTGGTYSTLKVQPAELEDSGVYFCASSWTGADSMNTEAFFGQGTRLTVV.

The rearrangement joins TRBV7-7 to TRBJ2-5, with D maybe TRBD1 (7 bases). Looked up from germline, CDR1 is SSHAT and CDR2 is FNYEAQ (reference sequence). The CDR3 loop spans 14 amino acids. The V end lost 2 bases, the J end lost 4 bases, and 11 bases lay between the germline ends. The CDR3 spells CASSLNQGGETQYF. Here the CDR3 DNA reads TGTGCCAGCAGCTTAAACCAGGGGGGAGAGACCCAGTACTTC. The variable domain in full, completed from reference TRBV7-7 and TRBJ2-5, reads GAGVSQSPRYKVTKRGQDVTLRCDPISSHATLYWYQQALGQGPEFLTYFNYEAQPDKSGLPSDRFSAERPEGSISTLTIQRTEQRDSAMYRCASSLNQGGETQYFGPGTRLLVL.

V usage is TRBV18 and J usage is TRBJ2-3; no clear D gene. With 2 bases removed from V and 5 bases from J, the gap between germline ends came to 14 bases. Germline V gives CDR1 KGHSH, CDR2 LQKENI. The CDR3 is made up of 15 amino acids. The CDR3 coding sequence is TGTGCCAGCTCACCAATTCCAGCGACCGGAGATACGCAGTATTTT. It is translated as CASSPIPATGDTQYF. Supplemented by reference TRBV18 and TRBJ2-3, the full variable domain reads NAGVMQNPRHLVRRRGQEARLRCSPMKGHSHVYWYRQLPEEGLKFMVYLQKENIIDESGMPKERFSAEFPKEGPSILRIQQVVRGDSAAYFCASSPIPATGDTQYFGPGTRLTVL.

The genes are TRBV27 and TRBJ1-1, with unresolved D. The V gene lost 5 bases and the J gene lost 0 bases, with 7 bases spanning the gap. This CDR3 has 13 amino acids. Germline assignment: CDR1 MNHEY and CDR2 SMNVEV (reference sequence). CDR3 amino acids: CASSGAMNTEAFF. DNA of the CDR3: TGTGCCAGCAGTGGCGCAATGAACACTGAAGCTTTCTTT.

This rearrangement joins TRBV9 to TRBJ1-2, with D tentatively TRBD1 (5 bases). There are 13 residues in the CDR3. Trimming left V 4 bases short and J 2 bases short, with 9 bases between. Germline-derived CDR1 and CDR2 are SGDLS and YYNGEE. This CDR3 reads CASSPDRNYGYTF. The CDR3, as DNA: TGTGCCAGCAGCCCCGACAGAAACTATGGCTACACCTTC.

Here the CDR3 reads CASSPEGVNQPQHF. In nucleotides, the CDR3 is TGTGCCAGCAGCCCCGAAGGTGTCAATCAGCCCCAGCATTTT. V gene TRBV2 combines with J gene TRBJ1-5; D is unresolved. The CDR3 extends over 14 amino acids. With 6 bases removed from V and 3 bases from J, the gap between germline ends came to 12 bases. Germline values: CDR1 SNHLY, CDR2 FYNNEI.

The chain employs TRBV7-9 and TRBJ1-2; 8 nucleotides line up with TRBD1. Trimming took 1 base from V and 0 from J; bases not matched to a gene: 1. The CDR3 consists of 15 residues. Germline CDR1 and CDR2: SEHNR and FQNEAQ (reference sequence). The CDR3 DNA reads as TGTGCCAGCAGCTTAGGGGACAGGTCTAACTATGGCTACACCTTC. Its translation: CASSLGDRSNYGYTF.

The gene calls are TRBV6-2 or TRBV6-3 and TRBJ2-7; 8 bases line up with TRBD1. There are 14 residues in the CDR3. V lost 6 bases and J lost 2; bases outside the gene matches: 6. Germline V gives CDR1 MNHEY, CDR2 SVGEGT. The CDR3 sequence: CASSRTGNTYEQYF. The CDR3, as DNA: TGTGCCAGCAGCCGGACAGGGAATACCTACGAGCAGTACTTC.

The chain joins TRBV4-3 to TRBJ1-4; perhaps TRBD1 as D (6 bases). CDR3 size: 18 residues. V was pared by 1 base and J by 4 bases, with 19 bases between. In germline, CDR1 is LGHNA, CDR2 YSLEER. In DNA form, the CDR3 reads TGCGCCAGCAGCCAAGCGACAGGACGGGAGGGGTTTAATGAAAAACTGTTTTTT. It encodes CASSQATGREGFNEKLFF.

The sample holds one count of this clone. CDR3 sequence reads: CASSLTTDSGNTIYF. CDR3 DNA sequence: TGTGCCAGCTCATTAACGACGGACTCTGGAAACACCATATATTTT. This chain links TRBV18 with TRBJ1-3; unclear D gene. V was clipped by 5 bases and J by 0 bases, with 11 bases between them. Germline CDR1 KGHSH, CDR2 LQKENI. The CDR3 spans 15 residues.

This chain joins TRBV9 and TRBJ2-1, with D perhaps matching TRBD2 (6 bases). V lost 5 bases, J lost 0 bases, and 12 bases lay in between. Per the germline V gene, CDR1 is SGDLS and CDR2 is YYNGEE. The CDR3 is made up of 15 amino acids. CDR3 nucleotides: TGTGCCAGCAGTAGAGACGGGAGCTCCTACAATGAGCAGTTCTTC. Amino acid sequence: CASSRDGSSYNEQFF.

The chain recombines TRBV19 with TRBJ1-5; no firm D call. The V gene's germline CDR1 is LNHDA and CDR2 SQIVND (reference sequence). The CDR3 contains 15 residues. Trimming pared 6 bases from V and 7 bases from J, leaving 19 bases between. Here the CDR3 reads CASRNLLGRKQPQHF. The CDR3, as DNA: TGTGCCAGTAGGAACCTCTTAGGACGGAAACAGCCCCAGCATTTT.

This clone was picked up a small number of times. The V and J genes are TRBV6-5 and TRBJ1-1, with 8 bases matching TRBD1. Germline trimming cut 6 bases from V and 7 bases from J; bases unmatched to any gene: 13. The CDR3 loop spans 15 amino acids. CDR1 MNHEY and CDR2 SVGAGI come from the germline V gene. CDR3 in amino acids: CASSYANSGQGEAFF. CDR3 sequence (DNA): TGTGCCAGCAGCTATGCAAACTCCGGACAGGGTGAAGCTTTCTTT.

The chain is built from TRBV7-3 and TRBJ2-7; the match to TRBD2 covers 11 bases. Germline lookup yields CDR1 SGHTA and CDR2 FQGTGA. The CDR3 extends over 15 amino acids. J was trimmed by 4 bases and V by 5 bases; bases with no gene match: 7. The CDR3 DNA reads as TGTGCCAGCAGCGTCACCGGGACTAGCGGATACGAGCAGTACTTC. Its protein is CASSVTGTSGYEQYF.

The rearrangement uses TRBV7-2 and TRBJ1-1, with unresolved D. Germline lookup yields CDR1 SGHTA and CDR2 FQGNSA. The CDR3 sequence is 14 residues long. Deletions cut 4 bases from V and 11 bases from J, with 20 bases between. The CDR3 coding sequence is TGTGCCAGCAGCTCACACCAAACATCCCCAGAGGCTTTCTTT. Protein product: CASSSHQTSPEAFF.

The V gene is TRBV9, the J gene TRBJ1-1, with 9 bases fitting TRBD1. After removal of 2 bases from V and 0 bases from J, the junction contained 2 bases not matched to a gene. CDR1 is SGDLS and CDR2 is YYNGEE in the germline V gene. The CDR3 loop spans 15 amino acids. The DNA of the CDR3 is TGTGCCAGCAGCGTCGGACAGGGGATGAACACTGAAGCTTTCTTT. Translation: CASSVGQGMNTEAFF.

V usage is TRBV5-1 and J usage is TRBJ1-4; 7 nucleotides line up with TRBD1. CDR1 is SGHRS and CDR2 is YFSETQ in the germline V gene. J lost 6 bases, V lost 4 bases, and 6 bases had no gene match. The length of the CDR3 is 14 residues. The CDR3 sequence is CASSTGTADEKLFF. The CDR3 DNA sequence: TGCGCCAGCAGCACAGGGACAGCTGATGAAAAACTGTTTTTT.

The chain employs TRBV18 and TRBJ2-1; D is uncertain. This CDR3 has 12 residues. Germline values: CDR1 KGHSH, CDR2 LQKENI. V was cut by 3 bases and J by 5 bases, with 5 bases left in between. In nucleotides, the CDR3 is TGTGCCAGCTCACCCTCGAACAATGAGCAGTTCTTC. It translates to CASSPSNNEQFF. Using reference TRBV18 and TRBJ2-1 for the parts outside the CDR3, the full variable domain is NAGVMQNPRHLVRRRGQEARLRCSPMKGHSHVYWYRQLPEEGLKFMVYLQKENIIDESGMPKERFSAEFPKEGPSILRIQQVVRGDSAAYFCASSPSNNEQFFGPGTRLTVL.

The rearrangement joins TRBV5-6 to TRBJ1-5; tentatively, D is TRBD1 (5 bases). In germline, CDR1 is SGHDT, CDR2 YYEEEE. The V gene lost 4 bases and the J gene lost 4 bases, with 12 bases spanning the gap. This CDR3 spans 14 amino acids. The DNA for the CDR3 is TGTGCCAGCAGCGTCCGGGGCCATAATCAGCCCCAGCATTTT. Translating gives CASSVRGHNQPQHF.

A word on this clone: The junction shows a germline mismatch at one end, possibly a read error. For the CDR3, the DNA is TGTGCCAGCACCTTAGGGGGAATAGTCGATCAGCCCCAGCATTTT. This encodes CASTLGGIVDQPQHF. The chain joins TRBV7-2 to TRBJ1-5, with TRBD1 as a possible D gene (6 bases). CDR1 is SGHTA, CDR2 FQGNSA, per germline. The CDR3 is 15 amino acids. The complete variable domain, with remaining parts taken from reference TRBV7-2 and TRBJ1-5, reads GAGVSQSPSNKVTEKGKDVELRCDPISGHTALYWYRQSLGQGLEFLIYFQGNSAPDKSGLPSDRFSAERTGGSVSTLTIQRTQQEDSAVYLCASTLGGIVDQPQHFGDGTRLSIL.

The V and J genes are TRBV7-3 and TRBJ2-7; 8 bases fit TRBD1. CDR3 size: 14 residues. V dropped 4 bases and J dropped 2; count of bases not matched to a gene: 4. The germline CDR1 and CDR2 sequences are SGHTA and FQGTGA. CDR3 residues: CASSSGQVPYEQYF. The CDR3 region has the DNA TGTGCCAGCAGCTCGGGACAGGTTCCCTACGAGCAGTACTTC.

V gene TRBV7-6 combines with J gene TRBJ2-7; 8 bases are a match to TRBD2. With 8 bases clipped from V and 3 bases from J, the junction kept 12 bases outside the gene matches. The CDR3 length is 15 residues. Germline V gene lookup returns CDR1 SGHVS and CDR2 FNYEAQ. DNA of the CDR3: TGTGCCAGCGCCTCATGGACTAGCAAAGACTACGAGCAGTACTTC. Its protein is CASASWTSKDYEQYF.

The chain links TRBV7-3 to TRBJ2-7; 8 bases match TRBD1. V shed 2 bases, J shed 1 base, and the junction held 4 bases outside the gene matches. Germline loops: CDR1 SGHTA, CDR2 FQGTGA. The CDR3 runs 15 residues. The CDR3 here is CASSLSGGDSYEQYF. The CDR3 nucleotides are TGTGCCAGCAGCTTATCAGGGGGCGATTCCTACGAGCAGTACTTC.

V is TRBV5-5 and J is TRBJ2-5; perhaps TRBD2 as D (5 bases). The germline V and J ends were trimmed by 2 bases and 5 bases, with 13 bases remaining between them. This CDR3 is built from 14 residues. Germline assignment: CDR1 SGHKS and CDR2 YYEKEE (reference sequence). The CDR3 DNA is TGTGCCAGCAGCTTATTGGGGAGTCGGGAGACCCAGTACTTC. This encodes CASSLLGSRETQYF.